The rows below give T cell receptor beta chains drawn from one sample of a study of blood T cell repertoires in COVID-19. The assay was immunoSEQ multiplex PCR, and TCRdb's table has in-frame clones only and misses some. The top ten clones hold around 6.9% of a sample with approximately 320,000 clones, over 75% of them seen once. The sequenced sample was peripheral blood. These receptors were obtained from a human donor in a cohort sampled during active COVID-19. Each CDR3 is given with its conserved first and last residue. Fields, in order: V gene, D gene, clone size, J gene, CDR3 protein, CDR3 DNA. A D gene is named only where the DNA matches it firmly. Clone size, where shown, is once, few, many, or a class for clones that have expanded.

TRBV6-4	NA	once	TRBJ2-2	CASRRENTGELFF	TGTGCCAGCAGGCGGGAGAACACCGGGGAGCTGTTTTTT
TRBV6-5	NA	few	TRBJ2-7	CASSIGPYEQYF	TGTGCCAGCTCCATTGGCCCTTACGAGCAGTACTTC
TRBV2	TRBD1	once	TRBJ1-2	CASSEDRDSGYTF	TGTGCCAGCAGTGAGGACAGGGATTCTGGCTACACCTTC
TRBV29-1	TRBD1	once	TRBJ1-1	CSVVPQGAVAEAFF	TGCAGCGTTGTCCCCCAGGGGGCAGTGGCTGAAGCTTTCTTT
TRBV5-5	NA	NA	TRBJ1-2	CASSFQVPGHQSNYGYTF	TGTGCCAGCAGCTTTCAAGTTCCGGGACATCAATCGAACTATGGCTACACCTTC
TRBV19	NA	NA	TRBJ2-2	CASMRDSGELFF	TGTGCCAGTATGCGGGATTCCGGGGAGCTGTTTTTT
TRBV2	TRBD2	NA	TRBJ2-7	CASRQGLAGSYEQYF	TGTGCCAGCAGACAGGGACTAGCGGGGTCCTACGAGCAGTACTTC
TRBV24-1	TRBD1	NA	TRBJ2-3	CATSDFRRQGTSTDTQYF	TGTGCCACCAGTGATTTTCGGCGACAGGGAACTAGCACAGATACGCAGTATTTT
TRBV5-4	TRBD1	NA	TRBJ2-5	CASSSRRTGKETQYF	TGTGCCAGCAGCAGTAGAAGGACAGGGAAAGAGACCCAGTACTTC
TRBV25-1	NA	few	TRBJ1-6	CASSESGYTRSYNSPLHF	TGTGCCAGCAGTGAATCGGGGTACACCCGCTCCTATAATTCACCCCTCCACTTT
TRBV6-5	NA	NA	TRBJ1-1	CASSYSRLGTEAFF	TGTGCCAGCAGTTACTCGAGGCTGGGCACTGAAGCTTTCTTT
TRBV6-5	NA	NA	TRBJ1-2	CASSYWPAVDYGYTF	TGTGCCAGCAGTTACTGGCCCGCTGTAGACTATGGCTACACTTTC
TRBV11-2	NA	NA	TRBJ1-6	CASSRTNYNSPLHF	TGTGCCAGCAGCCGGACAAACTATAATTCACCCCTCCACTTT
TRBV7-9	NA	NA	TRBJ1-4	CASSLTATNEKLFF	TGTGCCAGCAGCTTAACAGCAACTAATGAAAAACTGTTTTTT
TRBV7-8	TRBD1	NA	TRBJ1-1	CASSRGAPGGLGGTEAFF	TGTGCCAGCAGTCGAGGAGCCCCAGGGGGCTTAGGTGGCACTGAAGCTTTCTTT
TRBV19	NA	NA	TRBJ1-2	CASSIQRDGYTF	TGTGCCAGTAGTATTCAGAGGGATGGCTACACCTTC
TRBV7-9	NA	NA	TRBJ2-7	CASSMPAGVALYEQYF	TGTGCCAGCAGCATGCCCGCAGGGGTTGCTCTTTACGAGCAGTACTTC
TRBV7-2	TRBD2	NA	TRBJ2-7	CASSPTSHNSYEQYF	TGTGCCAGCAGCCCGACTAGCCACAACTCCTACGAGCAGTACTTC
TRBV18	NA	NA	TRBJ1-1	CASSPGSKNTEAFF	TGTGCCAGCTCTCCCGGGAGCAAGAACACTGAAGCTTTCTTT
TRBV5-1	TRBD1	few	TRBJ1-6	CASSGITRGSSPLHF	TGCGCCAGCAGCGGAATTACCAGGGGGAGTTCACCCCTCCACTTT
TRBV10-2	TRBD2	few	TRBJ2-1	CASSGATSGNEQFF	TGCGCCAGCAGTGGTGCGACTAGCGGAAATGAGCAGTTCTTC
TRBV19	TRBD1	NA	TRBJ2-7	CASSISGTGVYEQYF	TGTGCCAGTAGTATTTCCGGGACAGGGGTTTACGAGCAGTACTTC
TRBV6-5	TRBD1	NA	TRBJ2-7	CASTSRQGRLTEQYF	TGTGCCAGCACCTCTAGACAGGGGAGGCTCACCGAGCAGTACTTC
TRBV5-1	TRBD1	NA	TRBJ2-1	CASSLGDRGINEQFF	TGCGCCAGCAGCTTGGGGGACAGGGGAATAAATGAGCAGTTCTTC
TRBV14	NA	NA	TRBJ1-1	CASKDRVNTEAFF	TGTGCCAGCAAGGACAGAGTGAACACTGAAGCTTTCTTT
TRBV27	NA	NA	TRBJ1-2	CASSPRGAYGYTF	TGTGCCAGCAGCCCCCGCGGGGCCTATGGCTACACCTTC
TRBV3-1/TRBV3-2	NA	NA	TRBJ2-5	CASSQALGGGGETQYF	TGTGCCAGCAGCCAAGCCCTAGGGGGGGGCGGGGAGACCCAGTACTTC
TRBV5-5	NA	NA	TRBJ1-6	CASSRSTQYSYNSPLHF	TGTGCCAGCAGCCGGAGTACCCAGTACTCCTATAATTCACCCCTCCACTTT
TRBV6-5	TRBD1	NA	TRBJ1-5	CASRTYQGAAQPQHF	TGTGCCAGCAGAACTTACCAGGGGGCGGCTCAGCCCCAGCATTTT
TRBV6-5	TRBD1	NA	TRBJ1-2	CASRYPTGADGYTF	TGTGCCAGCAGATATCCTACAGGGGCTGATGGCTACACCTTC
TRBV5-1	NA	NA	TRBJ2-2	CASSLVASSNTGELFF	TGCGCCAGCAGCTTGGTAGCCAGCAGCAACACCGGGGAGCTGTTTTTT
TRBV5-1	NA	many	TRBJ2-3	CASSTRQGLLGDTQYF	TGCGCCAGCAGCACTCGACAGGGACTCTTAGGAGATACGCAGTATTTT
TRBV3-1/TRBV3-2	TRBD2	NA	TRBJ2-1	CASRGGLAGSNEQFF	TGTGCCAGCAGGGGAGGACTAGCGGGGTCGAATGAGCAGTTCTTC
TRBV12-3/TRBV12-4	NA	NA	TRBJ1-2	CASSSLAAYGYTF	TGTGCCAGCAGTTCATTGGCGGCCTATGGCTACACCTTC
TRBV28	TRBD1	NA	TRBJ2-2	CASSLPLTGTGELFF	TGTGCCAGCAGTTTACCATTGACAGGGACCGGGGAGCTGTTTTTT
TRBV24-1	NA	NA	TRBJ1-2	CATSDLTGNRGYTF	TGTGCCACCAGTGATTTAACAGGGAATAGGGGCTACACCTTC
TRBV19	TRBD1	NA	TRBJ1-1	CASRADRGRRGTEAFF	TGTGCCAGTAGAGCGGACAGGGGGCGTCGAGGCACTGAAGCTTTCTTT
TRBV5-1	TRBD2	NA	TRBJ2-1	CASSLRAASGGNEQFF	TGCGCCAGCAGCTTGCGGGCAGCCAGCGGGGGCAATGAGCAGTTCTTC
TRBV7-8	NA	NA	TRBJ1-2	CASSLTGGQSYGYTF	TGTGCCAGCAGCTTAACGGGGGGGCAGAGTTATGGCTACACCTTC
TRBV18	NA	few	TRBJ1-5	CASSPSTTNQPQHF	TGTGCCAGCTCACCCTCGACGACAAATCAGCCCCAGCATTTT
TRBV5-8	TRBD1	NA	TRBJ2-3	CASSFGTEYTDTQYF	TGTGCCAGCAGCTTCGGGACAGAATACACAGATACGCAGTATTTT
TRBV11-2	NA	NA	TRBJ2-3	CASSHASEAAQYF	TGTGCCAGCAGCCACGCCTCGGAAGCGGCGCAGTATTTT
TRBV11-1	NA	NA	TRBJ2-3	CASSSSRGGTDTQYF	TGTGCCAGCAGCTCCTCTCGGGGTGGCACAGATACGCAGTATTTT
TRBV4-1	NA	NA	TRBJ2-7	CASSQDVGARGEQYF	TGCGCCAGCAGCCAAGATGTTGGGGCCCGCGGAGAGCAGTACTTC
TRBV5-6	TRBD1	NA	TRBJ1-1	CASSSWQNRGSTEAFF	TGTGCCAGCAGCTCTTGGCAGAACAGGGGATCCACTGAAGCTTTCTTT
TRBV6-5	TRBD1	NA	TRBJ1-1	CASSRGTATTEAFF	TGTGCCAGCAGCCGAGGGACAGCGACCACTGAAGCTTTCTTT
TRBV2	TRBD2	NA	TRBJ2-7	CASSTTSGGSSEQYF	TGTGCCAGCAGTACCACTAGCGGGGGTTCATCCGAGCAGTACTTC
TRBV2	NA	NA	TRBJ1-5	CASSRTGLNQPQHF	TGTGCCAGCAGTCGTACAGGCCTCAATCAGCCCCAGCATTTT
TRBV5-1	TRBD1	once	TRBJ2-7	CASSLQGSTYEQYF	TGCGCCAGCAGCCTACAGGGGTCCACCTACGAGCAGTACTTC
TRBV19	NA	NA	TRBJ1-1	CASTWGGNTEAFF	TGTGCCAGTACGTGGGGGGGGAACACTGAAGCTTTCTTT
TRBV3-1/TRBV3-2	TRBD1	NA	TRBJ1-2	CASSQGQGANYGYTF	TGTGCCAGCAGCCAAGGCCAGGGGGCTAACTATGGCTACACCTTC
TRBV2	NA	NA	TRBJ2-7	CASSLEEWYEQYF	TGTGCCAGCAGTCTGGAGGAGTGGTACGAGCAGTACTTC
TRBV7-2	NA	once	TRBJ1-2	CASSLVLGAWSGDRGYTF	TGTGCCAGCAGCTTAGTACTCGGTGCGTGGTCGGGAGACCGGGGCTACACCTTC
TRBV29-1	TRBD1	NA	TRBJ2-7	CSVLPGQGYYEQYF	TGCAGCGTCTTACCGGGACAGGGTTACTACGAGCAGTACTTC
TRBV2	TRBD1	few	TRBJ1-3	CASQAGQSSGNTIYF	TGTGCCAGCCAGGCGGGACAGAGCTCTGGAAACACCATATATTTT
TRBV25-1	NA	NA	TRBJ1-2	CASSDFETPHTF	TGTGCCAGCAGTGATTTCGAGACTCCCCACACCTTC
TRBV6-6	NA	NA	TRBJ1-1	CASSYRPGLGGTEAFF	TGTGCCAGCAGTTACCGACCGGGATTGGGGGGAACTGAAGCTTTCTTT
TRBV5-1	TRBD2	NA	TRBJ2-3	CASSFGTSGGLSTDTQYF	TGCGCCAGCAGCTTCGGGACTAGCGGGGGTCTTAGCACAGATACGCAGTATTTT